A selection of T cell receptor beta chains follows, all from one sample in a study of T cell responses to AZD1222 COVID-19 vaccine. Only in-frame clones appear in the TCRdb table, and some are missing; sequencing was by immunoSEQ multiplex PCR. Here the sample spans approximately 150,000 clones, 90% to 95% being singletons. Source: peripheral blood, taken after recovery from COVID-19. Receptors were obtained from an adult who had recovered from COVID-19. Each CDR3 is given with its conserved first and last residue. A D gene is named only where the DNA matches it firmly. The listing skips clone size in some rows; elsewhere it reads once, few, many or a size class.

abundance,v_gene,d_gene,j_gene,CDR3nt,CDR3aa
NA,TRBV30,NA,TRBJ2-7,TGTGCCTGGAGTACTGGACAGTCCTACGAGCAGTACTTC,CAWSTGQSYEQYF
NA,TRBV28,NA,TRBJ1-6,TGTGCCACCAGGACAGTTCGGGGTGATAATTCACCCCTCCACTTT,CATRTVRGDNSPLHF
NA,TRBV6-2/TRBV6-3,NA,TRBJ1-1,TGTGCCAGCAGTTACTCCTCTTCTGTCGATATGGAAGCTTTCTTT,CASSYSSSVDMEAFF
once,TRBV28,NA,TRBJ1-1,TGTGCCAGCAGTTATATGGGGCTGAACACTGAAGCTTTCTTT,CASSYMGLNTEAFF
NA,TRBV6-5,NA,TRBJ2-6,TGTGCCAGCAAATCTGGGGCCAACGTCCTGACTTTC,CASKSGANVLTF
NA,TRBV11-2,NA,TRBJ2-7,TGTGCCAGCAGCTTAGAATCCAGGGCCCACGAGCAGTACTTC,CASSLESRAHEQYF
NA,TRBV11-2,NA,TRBJ2-2,TGTGCCAGCAGCTTACAGGTCTCGAACACCGGGGAGCTGTTTTTT,CASSLQVSNTGELFF
NA,TRBV4-2,NA,TRBJ2-3,TGTGCCAGCAGCCAAGATAGCACCAGGGACACAGATACGCAGTATTTT,CASSQDSTRDTDTQYF
NA,TRBV5-1,NA,TRBJ2-1,TGCGCCAGCAGCTTGGGTCAGGGGTTCGGGGCTGCCTACAATGAGCAGTTCTTC,CASSLGQGFGAAYNEQFF
once,TRBV6-1,TRBD2,TRBJ2-3,TGTGCCAGCAGTGGCCCTAGCGGAGGTGGCGCAGATACGCAGTATTTT,CASSGPSGGGADTQYF
once,TRBV6-5,NA,TRBJ2-7,TGTGCCAGCAGTTACTCCGGGATGGTCTACGAGCAGTACTTC,CASSYSGMVYEQYF
NA,TRBV19,NA,TRBJ1-5,TGTGCCAGTAGTATAGCCCCCGGCGGCAATCAGCCCCAGCATTTT,CASSIAPGGNQPQHF